This T cell receptor (beta chain) is from a study of T cell clones after liver transplantation. V shed 0 bases and J shed 5 bases, with 11 bases lying between them. Germline V gene lookup returns CDR1 SEHNR and CDR2 FQNEAQ (reference sequence). The CDR3 consists of 14 residues. CD3+CD4+ and CD3+CD8+ cells were FACS-sorted from thawed unstimulated PBMCs. Clones were read by immunoSEQ multiplex PCR, and TCRdb kept only the in-frame ones, dropping some. This sample yields about 72,000 clones, of which about nine tenths are seen a single time; roughly 2.6% belongs to the top ten. This TCR derives from a human donor who received a liver transplant. The gene calls are TRBV7-9 and TRBJ2-7; no reliable D call. This specimen was CD4+ T cells from blood, taken before liver transplant. In nucleotides, the CDR3 is TGTGCCAGCAGCTTAGCGGCAGGCCGGAACGAGCAGTACTTC. Its translation is CASSLAAGRNEQYF.